The clone carrying this T cell receptor (beta chain) was seen more than once but under ten times. The antigen remains unidentified. The entry originates in a study of siplizumab effects on memory and regulatory T cells. Using immunoSEQ multiplex PCR, the repertoire was profiled, and TCRdb retains in-frame clones only, with some absent. This table has some 110,000 clones, about 92% appearing once. Germline assignment: CDR1 LNHDA and CDR2 SQIVND (reference sequence). Germline trimming cut 5 bases from V and 2 bases from J; bases unmatched to any gene: 8. CDR3 length equals 16 residues. Notes on the study in general: Alloreactive sequences that could be traced to unstimulated CD4+ memory cells showed a significant reduction under siplizumab. The authors could not assign a naive or memory phenotype to roughly 75-97% of proliferating CD4+ or CD8+ clones. Relative to controls at around 29%, mappable alloreactive CD4+ clones exhibited a mean Treg-derived proportion of more than 60% with siplizumab. Unstimulated naive T cells seemed to show more diversity than memory cells did, and they also seemed to be among the major contributors to the alloresponse.

Sequencing input: CD4+ T cells sorted from blood. This rearrangement joins TRBV19 to TRBJ1-4, with 7 bases lining up with TRBD1. This receptor was taken from a human donor in good health. The DNA of the CDR3 is TGTGCCAGTAGTGATCCACAGGGGAGGACTAATGAAAAACTGTTTTTT. Translation gives CASSDPQGRTNEKLFF. Full variable domain (rest looked up from reference TRBV19 and TRBJ1-4): DGGITQSPKYLFRKEGQNVTLSCEQNLNHDAMYWYRQDPGQGLRLIYYSQIVNDFQKGDIAEGYSVSREKKESFPLTVTSAQKNPTAFYLCASSDPQGRTNEKLFFGSGTQLSVL.